This T cell receptor beta chain was identified in a study of blood T cell repertoires in COVID-19. The CDR3 is made up of 14 amino acids. V lost 7 bases to trimming and J lost 6 bases; unmatched junction nucleotides: 7. CDR1 SGHKS and CDR2 YYEKEE come from the germline V gene (reference sequence). Method: immunoSEQ multiplex PCR; TCRdb's copy keeps in-frame clones and lacks some. The sample carries around 170,000 clones, roughly 90% recorded once. The material sequenced was peripheral blood. The sequence was obtained from a man between 60 and 75 years old with acute or convalescent COVID-19. V is TRBV5-5 and J is TRBJ1-6; 7 bases line up with TRBD1. The CDR3 region has the DNA TGTGCCAGCCTCAAGGGACAGTCTAATTCACCCCTCCACTTT. Its protein is CASLKGQSNSPLHF.